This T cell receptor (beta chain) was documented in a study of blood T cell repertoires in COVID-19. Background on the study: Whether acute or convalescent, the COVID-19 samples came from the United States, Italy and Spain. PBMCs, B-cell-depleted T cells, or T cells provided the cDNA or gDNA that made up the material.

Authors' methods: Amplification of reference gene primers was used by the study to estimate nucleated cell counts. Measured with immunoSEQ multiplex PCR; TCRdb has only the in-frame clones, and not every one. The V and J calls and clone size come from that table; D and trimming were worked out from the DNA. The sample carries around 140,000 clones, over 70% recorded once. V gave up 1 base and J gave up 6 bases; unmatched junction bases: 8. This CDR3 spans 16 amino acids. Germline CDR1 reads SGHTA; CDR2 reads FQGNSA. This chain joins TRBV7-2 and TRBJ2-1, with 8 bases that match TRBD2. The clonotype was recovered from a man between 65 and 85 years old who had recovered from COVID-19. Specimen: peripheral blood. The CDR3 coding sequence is TGTGCCAGCAGCTTAGTCGGGTCGGGAGGGGTCAATGAGCAGTTCTTC. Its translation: CASSLVGSGGVNEQFF.